This TCR beta chain stems from a study of T cells after yellow fever vaccination. General study results and limits: Post-booster samples contained most primary-vaccination clones (more than 95% CD4, approximately 88% CD8). Clonotype sharing between CD4 and CD8 compartments was small.

Making TCR cDNA involved 5'RACE template switching, which added UMIs and a universal primer site. TCRdb itself ran the 5' RACE reads through MiXCR, one entry per CDR3 protein. The table lists roughly 310,000 distinct CDR3 sequences, around 3.6% of them singletons. Between the trimmed V and J ends, which lost 2 bases and 3 bases, there was a span of 7 bases. CDR3 size: 13 residues. From germline, CDR1 is MGHRA and CDR2 YSYEKL. A few counts support this clonotype. Its antigen remains unknown. The V and J genes are TRBV4-1 and TRBJ1-1; D not certain. This TCR was sampled from a man aged 18 to 30 who received the YFV17D yellow fever vaccine. Sequences were derived from PBMCs, sampled on the day of the yellow fever booster vaccination. This CDR3 reads CASSQTTYTEAFF. CDR3 nucleotides: TGCGCCAGCAGCCAAACAACTTACACTGAAGCTTTCTTT.